The following is a T cell receptor beta chain sequence with its context. The antigen is unknown. The run of the v3.0 immunoSEQ assay was at survey level. Sequencing used immunoSEQ multiplex PCR; TCRdb keeps in-frame clones, though not all of them. Of 30,000 to 45,000 clones in the sample, about 80% were seen once. All donors provided no fewer than one pre-ART and no fewer than two post-ART PBMC samples. The germline V and J ends were trimmed by 0 bases and 6 bases, with 11 bases remaining between them. The CDR3 has 14 residues. From germline, CDR1 is GTSNPN and CDR2 SVGIG (reference sequence). These data originate in a study of long-term antiretroviral therapy in people with HIV. General study findings and limits: Post-ART, diversity grew, though it stayed under transplant donor control levels. Information on adherence, resistance and therapy changes was unavailable.

V and J are TRBV30 and TRBJ2-2, with D possibly being TRBD1 (6 bases). The TCR comes from a man aged 25-40 years with HIV. Sequenced material: unsorted PBMCs, taken 3.4 years after starting antiretroviral therapy. The CDR3 DNA follows: TGTGCCTGGAGTGTACGACAGGCCCCCGGGGAGCTGTTTTTT. It encodes CAWSVRQAPGELFF.